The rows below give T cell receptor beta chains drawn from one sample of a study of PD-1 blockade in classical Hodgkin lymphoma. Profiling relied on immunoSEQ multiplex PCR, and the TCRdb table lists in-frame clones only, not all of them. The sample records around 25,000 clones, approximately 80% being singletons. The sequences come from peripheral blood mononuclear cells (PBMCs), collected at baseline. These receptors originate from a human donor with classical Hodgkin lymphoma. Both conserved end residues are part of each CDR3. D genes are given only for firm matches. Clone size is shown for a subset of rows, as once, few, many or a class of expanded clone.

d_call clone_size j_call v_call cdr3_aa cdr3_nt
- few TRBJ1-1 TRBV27 CASSLYGGITEAFF TGTGCCAGCAGTTTATACGGGGGCATCACTGAAGCTTTCTTT
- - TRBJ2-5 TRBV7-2 CASSLRVSQETQYF TGTGCCAGCAGCTTACGAGTCTCTCAAGAGACCCAGTACTTC
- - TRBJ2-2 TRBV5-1 CASSWDGGELFF TGCGCCAGCAGCTGGGACGGCGGGGAGCTGTTTTTT
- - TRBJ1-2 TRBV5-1 CASSLSQTGGFYGYTF TGCGCCAGCAGCTTGTCTCAAACCGGGGGATTCTATGGCTACACCTTC
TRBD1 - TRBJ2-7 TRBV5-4 CASSLGTGGFSYEQYF TGTGCCAGCAGCTTGGGGACAGGGGGCTTCTCCTACGAGCAGTACTTC
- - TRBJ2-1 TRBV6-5 CASRIGTGLGEQFF TGTGCCAGCCGTATTGGAACAGGTCTTGGTGAGCAGTTCTTC
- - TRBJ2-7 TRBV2 CASREDRHEQYF TGTGCCAGCAGGGAAGATCGGCACGAGCAGTACTTC
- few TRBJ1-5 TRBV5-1 CASSIDSNQPQHF TGCGCCAGCAGTATTGATAGCAATCAGCCCCAGCATTTT
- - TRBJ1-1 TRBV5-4 CASSLGGRYTEAFF TGTGCCAGCAGCTTGGGGGGGAGGTACACTGAAGCTTTCTTT
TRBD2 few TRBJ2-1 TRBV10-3 CAISELPGLAGGLDEQFF TGTGCCATCAGTGAGTTACCGGGACTAGCGGGGGGATTGGATGAGCAGTTCTTC
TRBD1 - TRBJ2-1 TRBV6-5 CASAWTGRGEQFF TGTGCCAGCGCCTGGACAGGCCGAGGTGAGCAGTTCTTC
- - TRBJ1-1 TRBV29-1 CSVVTGLLAEAFF TGTAGCGTTGTGACAGGCCTGTTGGCTGAAGCTTTCTTT
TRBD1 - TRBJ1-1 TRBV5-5 CASSFTGGSMLTEAFF TGTGCCAGCAGCTTTACAGGGGGCAGTATGCTCACTGAAGCTTTCTTT
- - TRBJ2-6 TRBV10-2 CATTRGGWGANVLTF TGCGCCACCACCAGAGGGGGGTGGGGGGCCAACGTCCTGACTTTC
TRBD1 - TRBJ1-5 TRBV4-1 CASSQGTGVNQPQHF TGCGCCAGCAGCCAAGGGACAGGAGTCAATCAGCCCCAGCATTTT
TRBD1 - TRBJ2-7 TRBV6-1 CASSEVLTGRGFHEQYF TGTGCCAGCAGTGAAGTTTTGACAGGGAGAGGATTCCACGAGCAGTACTTC
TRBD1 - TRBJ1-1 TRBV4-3 CASSPVGGVNTEAFF TGCGCCAGCAGCCCAGTAGGGGGCGTGAACACTGAAGCTTTCTTT
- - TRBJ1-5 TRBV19 CASSIDPGHHTHF TGTGCCAGTAGTATAGACCCGGGCCATCACACCCATTTT
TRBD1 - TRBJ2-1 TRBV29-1 CSVVVGQGRHNEQFF TGCAGCGTAGTGGTGGGACAGGGTAGACACAATGAGCAGTTCTTC
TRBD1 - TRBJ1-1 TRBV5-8 CASSLDRGSMNTEAFF TGTGCCAGCAGCTTGGACAGGGGGTCCATGAACACTGAAGCTTTCTTT
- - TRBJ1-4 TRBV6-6 CASSFGGGSEKLFF TGTGCCAGCAGTTTTGGGGGAGGGAGTGAAAAACTGTTTTTT
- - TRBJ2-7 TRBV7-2 CASSLQRLGPYEQYF TGTGCCAGCAGCTTGCAGCGACTAGGCCCCTACGAGCAGTACTTC
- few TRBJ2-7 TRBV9 CASSVDGDVYEQYF TGTGCCAGCAGCGTAGATGGGGACGTATACGAGCAGTACTTC
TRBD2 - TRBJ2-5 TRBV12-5 CASGLSLAGAQYF TGTGCTAGTGGTTTGTCGCTAGCGGGGGCCCAGTACTTC
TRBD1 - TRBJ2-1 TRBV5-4 CASSRQGNGNNEQFF TGTGCCAGCAGCCGACAGGGAAACGGGAACAATGAGCAGTTCTTC
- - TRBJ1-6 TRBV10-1 CASNSPLHF TGCGCCAGCAATTCACCCCTCCACTTT
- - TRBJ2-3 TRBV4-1 CASSQDQVTDTQYF TGCGCCAGCAGCCAAGATCAGGTCACAGATACGCAGTATTTT
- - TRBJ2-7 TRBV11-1 CASSLGPQQYF TGTGCCAGCAGCTTGGGACCGCAGCAGTACTTC
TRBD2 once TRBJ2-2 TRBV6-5 CASGSGGSAGELFF TGTGCCAGCGGCTCGGGGGGTAGCGCCGGGGAGCTGTTTTTT
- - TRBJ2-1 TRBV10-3 CAISPGHWNEQFF TGTGCCATCAGCCCGGGACATTGGAATGAGCAGTTCTTC
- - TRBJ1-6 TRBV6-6 CASSYSHSQNSPLHF TGTGCCAGCAGTTACTCGCACAGTCAAAATTCACCCCTCCACTTT
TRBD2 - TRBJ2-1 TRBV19 CASSPLVGGAFPQFF TGTGCCAGTAGTCCCCTTGTCGGGGGGGCCTTCCCTCAGTTCTTC
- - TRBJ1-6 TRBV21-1 CASSKCTQGYNSPLHF TGTGCCAGCAGCAAATGTACGCAGGGGTATAATTCACCCCTCCACTTT
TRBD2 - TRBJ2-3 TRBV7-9 CASSPGTSGGARDTQYF TGTGCCAGCAGCCCCGGGACTAGCGGGGGGGCAAGGGATACGCAGTATTTT
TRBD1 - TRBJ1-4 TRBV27 CASSTRDRADEKLFF TGTGCCAGCAGTACCCGGGACAGGGCGGATGAAAAACTGTTTTTT
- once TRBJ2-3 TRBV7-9 CASSSFKRNPTGDTQYF TGTGCCAGCAGCTCATTTAAGCGCAACCCAACAGGAGATACGCAGTATTTT
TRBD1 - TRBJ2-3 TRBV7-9 CASSPIGQGPSTDTQYF TGTGCCAGCAGCCCCATAGGACAGGGCCCTAGCACAGATACGCAGTATTTT
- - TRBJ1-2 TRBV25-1 CASSEFRNGRYGYTF TGTGCCAGCAGTGAATTCCGGAATGGGAGGTATGGCTACACCTTC
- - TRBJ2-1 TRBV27 CASSQGRGEFF TGTGCCAGCAGTCAGGGCCGGGGCGAGTTCTTC
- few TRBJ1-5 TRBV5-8 CASSFLQSDQPQHF TGTGCCAGCAGCTTTCTGCAGTCGGATCAGCCCCAGCATTTT
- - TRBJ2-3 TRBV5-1 CASSLDRITTDTQYF TGCGCCAGCAGCTTGGACAGGATTACCACAGATACGCAGTATTTT
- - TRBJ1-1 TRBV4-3 CASSQDPAGRTNTEAFF TGCGCCAGCAGCCAAGATCCTGCAGGGAGGACGAACACTGAAGCTTTCTTT